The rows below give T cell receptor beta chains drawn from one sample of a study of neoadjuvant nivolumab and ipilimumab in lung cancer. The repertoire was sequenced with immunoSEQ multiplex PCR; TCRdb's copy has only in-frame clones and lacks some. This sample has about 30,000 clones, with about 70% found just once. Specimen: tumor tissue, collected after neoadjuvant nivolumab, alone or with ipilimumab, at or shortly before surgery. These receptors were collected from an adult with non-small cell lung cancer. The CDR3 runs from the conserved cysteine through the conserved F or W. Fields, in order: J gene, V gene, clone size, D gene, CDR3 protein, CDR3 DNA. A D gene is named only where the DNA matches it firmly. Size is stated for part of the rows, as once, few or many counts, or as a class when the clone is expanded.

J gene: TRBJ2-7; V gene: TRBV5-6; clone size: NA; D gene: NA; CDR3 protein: CASSPSWDSRSYEQYF; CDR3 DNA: TGTGCCAGCAGCCCCTCTTGGGACTCCCGTTCTTACGAGCAGTACTTC
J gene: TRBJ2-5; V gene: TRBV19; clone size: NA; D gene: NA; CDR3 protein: CASSQADYQETQYF; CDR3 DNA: TGTGCCAGTAGTCAGGCAGATTACCAAGAGACCCAGTACTTC
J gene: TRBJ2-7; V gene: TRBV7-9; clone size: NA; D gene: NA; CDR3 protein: CASSLGVYEQYF; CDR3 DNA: TGTGCCAGCAGCTTGGGGGTTTACGAGCAGTACTTC
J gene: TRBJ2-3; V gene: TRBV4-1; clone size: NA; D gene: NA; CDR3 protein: CASSQARLGNTDTQYF; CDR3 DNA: TGCGCCAGCAGCCAAGCCCGACTGGGAAACACAGATACGCAGTATTTT
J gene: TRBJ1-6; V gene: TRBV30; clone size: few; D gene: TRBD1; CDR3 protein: CAWSVLSGGGSPLHF; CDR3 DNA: TGTGCCTGGAGTGTACTGTCAGGGGGAGGTTCACCCCTCCACTTT
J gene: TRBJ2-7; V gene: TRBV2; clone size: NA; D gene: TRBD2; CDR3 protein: CASINRGSSYEQYF; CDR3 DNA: TGTGCCAGCATAAATCGCGGGAGCTCCTACGAGCAGTACTTC
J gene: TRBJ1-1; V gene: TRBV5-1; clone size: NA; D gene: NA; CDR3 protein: CASSLTGGDGTEAFF; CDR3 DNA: TGCGCCAGCAGCTTGACGGGCGGGGATGGCACTGAAGCTTTCTTT
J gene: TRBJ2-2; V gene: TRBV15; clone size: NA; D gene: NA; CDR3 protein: CATSRGFYDSYTGELFF; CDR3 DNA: TGTGCCACCAGCAGAGGGTTTTACGACAGCTACACCGGGGAGCTGTTTTTT
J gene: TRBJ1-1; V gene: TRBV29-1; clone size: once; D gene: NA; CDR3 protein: CSGTENTEAFF; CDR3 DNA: TGCAGCGGGACTGAGAACACTGAAGCTTTCTTT
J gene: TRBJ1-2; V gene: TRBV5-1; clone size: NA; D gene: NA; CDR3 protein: CASSISRSSGGYTF; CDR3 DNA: TGCGCCAGCAGCATTTCTAGGAGTAGCGGTGGCTACACCTTC